The T cell receptor (beta chain) under discussion was sequenced for a study of cytomegalovirus exposure and HLA in healthy donors. Each of the donors was a healthy bone marrow donor. About this clone: Its antigen remains unidentified.

Use of 60 Vbeta and 13 Jbeta primers characterized the PCR. Here immunoSEQ multiplex PCR was the method, and the copy in TCRdb shows in-frame clones only, minus some. The data contain about 120,000 clones, roughly 70% of them seen just once; the ten biggest clones take up roughly 12%. Study results and caveats: Among CMV-associated TCR beta chains, most appeared HLA-restricted in a later analysis. Later, an analysis found that common viral pathogens appeared to be linked with several of the most significant clusters.

V shed 4 bases and J 4 bases; nucleotides not matched to a gene: 6. The CDR3 is 14 amino acids. In germline, CDR1 is MNHEY, CDR2 SVGAGI. Sequenced material: PBMCs. The chain has TRBV6-5 and TRBJ1-1, with 7 positions matching TRBD1. The receptor was derived from a woman between 45 and 60 years old in good health and CMV-seropositive. The CDR3 region has the DNA TGTGCCAGCAGTTTGACAGGGCCCGGCACTGAAGCTTTCTTT. Residues: CASSLTGPGTEAFF.